This record looks at one T cell receptor beta chain sequence and its context. Its antigen is still unknown. The sample belongs to a study of T cells in narcolepsy. This CDR3 region has 15 residues. CDR1 is SGHDT, CDR2 YYEEEE, per germline. The V segment lost 4 bases and the J segment 6 bases; nucleotides outside the gene matches: 4. TCRdb's table, derived via immunoSEQ multiplex PCR, lists solely in-frame clones and lacks some. Among some 24,000 clones listed, approximately 85% were seen once. Study-level findings and limits: Reportedly, autoreactive clonotypes were serially detected in patients' blood but not controls'. In some patient and control memory CD4+ samples, autoreactive clones were absent.

What was sequenced was CD45RA- memory CD4+ T cells from PBMCs. The J gene is TRBJ2-1, the V gene TRBV5-6; 13 nucleotides agree with TRBD2. The source is a human donor with narcolepsy. CDR3 loop: CASSKGLAGTNEQFF. CDR3 in DNA: TGTGCCAGCAGCAAGGGACTAGCGGGAACCAATGAGCAGTTCTTC.